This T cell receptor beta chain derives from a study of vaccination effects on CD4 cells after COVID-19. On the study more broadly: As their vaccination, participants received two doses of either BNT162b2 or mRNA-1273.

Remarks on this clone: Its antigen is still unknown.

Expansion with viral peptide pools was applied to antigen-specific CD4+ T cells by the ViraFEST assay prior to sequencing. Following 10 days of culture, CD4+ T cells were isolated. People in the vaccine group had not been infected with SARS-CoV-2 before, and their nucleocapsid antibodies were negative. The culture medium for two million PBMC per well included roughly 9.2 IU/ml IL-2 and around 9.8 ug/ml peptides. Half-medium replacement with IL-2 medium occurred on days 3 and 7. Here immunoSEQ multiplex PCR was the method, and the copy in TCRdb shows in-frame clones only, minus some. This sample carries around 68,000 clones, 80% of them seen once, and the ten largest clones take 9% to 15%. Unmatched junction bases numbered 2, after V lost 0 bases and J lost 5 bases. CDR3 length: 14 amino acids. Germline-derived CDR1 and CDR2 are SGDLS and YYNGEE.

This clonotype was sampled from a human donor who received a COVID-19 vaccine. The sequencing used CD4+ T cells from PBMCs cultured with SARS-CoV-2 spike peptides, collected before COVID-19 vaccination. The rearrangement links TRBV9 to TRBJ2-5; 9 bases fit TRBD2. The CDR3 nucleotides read TGTGCCAGCAGCGTAGGTCTAGCGGGGGAGACCCAGTACTTC. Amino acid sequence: CASSVGLAGETQYF.